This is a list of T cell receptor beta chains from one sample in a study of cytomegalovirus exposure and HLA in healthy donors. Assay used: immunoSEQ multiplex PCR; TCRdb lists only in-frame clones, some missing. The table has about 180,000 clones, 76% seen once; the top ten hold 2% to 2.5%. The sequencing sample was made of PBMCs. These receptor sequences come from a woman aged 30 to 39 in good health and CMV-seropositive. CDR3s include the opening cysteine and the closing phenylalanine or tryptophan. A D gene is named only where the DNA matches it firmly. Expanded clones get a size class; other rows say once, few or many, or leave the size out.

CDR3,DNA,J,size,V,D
CASSPAGGSGNTIYF,TGTGCCAGCAGCCCAGCAGGGGGCTCTGGAAACACCATATATTTT,TRBJ1-3,-,TRBV7-9,TRBD1
CASSLEQGASQPQHF,TGTGCCAGCAGTTTAGAACAGGGGGCGAGTCAGCCCCAGCATTTT,TRBJ1-5,-,TRBV28,TRBD1
CASGVDRVYGYTF,TGTGCTAGTGGTGTGGACAGGGTTTATGGCTACACCTTC,TRBJ1-2,-,TRBV12-5,TRBD1
CASSLSTGSNYGYTF,TGCGCCAGCAGCCTCTCGACAGGGTCTAACTATGGCTACACCTTC,TRBJ1-2,-,TRBV4-3,TRBD1
CASSLAGQGRTEAFF,TGTGCCAGCAGCTTAGCCGGACAGGGTCGCACTGAAGCTTTCTTT,TRBJ1-1,once,TRBV7-8,TRBD1
CAWGGLAGLGETQYF,TGTGCCTGGGGCGGACTAGCGGGACTTGGGGAGACCCAGTACTTC,TRBJ2-5,-,TRBV30,TRBD2
CASRELGGGSYEQYF,TGTGCCAGCAGAGAACTTGGCGGCGGCTCCTACGAGCAGTACTTC,TRBJ2-7,-,TRBV28,-
CASSLEGVANYGYTF,TGTGCCAGCAGCTTAGAGGGGGTAGCTAACTATGGCTACACCTTC,TRBJ1-2,-,TRBV7-9,-
CASQAGEGGNTIYF,TGTGCCAGCCAAGCAGGGGAAGGTGGAAACACCATATATTTT,TRBJ1-3,few,TRBV2,-
CASYNRGQNEQYF,TGTGCCAGCTACAATCGGGGACAGAACGAGCAGTACTTC,TRBJ2-7,-,TRBV7-2,TRBD1
CASSHGGQSGGYGYTF,TGCGCCAGCAGCCACGGGGGGCAGTCCGGGGGCTATGGCTACACCTTC,TRBJ1-2,-,TRBV4-1,-
CASSQDLRSNEKLFF,TGCGCCAGCAGCCAAGATCTACGGAGTAATGAAAAACTGTTTTTT,TRBJ1-4,-,TRBV4-3,-
CASSQVPTSGGAEDTQYF,TGTGCCAGCAGCCAAGTCCCGACTAGCGGGGGGGCCGAAGATACGCAGTATTTT,TRBJ2-3,-,TRBV4-2,TRBD2
CASRIGSGGHYNEQFF,TGTGCCAGCAGGATAGGATCCGGGGGGCATTACAATGAGCAGTTCTTC,TRBJ2-1,-,TRBV27,-
CASSPAGGDSNYGYTF,TGCGCCAGCAGCCCCGCGGGAGGGGACAGTAACTATGGCTACACCTTC,TRBJ1-2,-,TRBV5-1,TRBD1
CASSGGQGYTF,TGCGCCAGCAGTGGAGGTCAAGGCTACACCTTC,TRBJ1-2,once,TRBV10-1,-
CASSQALPRQGAKDTQYF,TGCGCCAGCAGCCAAGCCCTACCCCGACAGGGGGCAAAAGATACGCAGTATTTT,TRBJ2-3,once,TRBV4-3,TRBD1
CASRDTTNYGYTF,TGCGCCAGCAGGGACACCACTAACTATGGCTACACCTTC,TRBJ1-2,-,TRBV5-1,-
CGCVPTFGSPLHF,TGTGGTTGCGTCCCCACCTTTGGTTCACCCCTCCACTTT,TRBJ1-6,-,TRBV28,-
CASSFGTGGEKLFF,TGCGCCAGCAGCTTTGGGACAGGGGGAGAAAAACTGTTTTTT,TRBJ1-4,-,TRBV5-1,TRBD1
CASSEDRGADTQYF,TGCGCCAGCAGCGAGGACAGGGGCGCAGATACGCAGTATTTT,TRBJ2-3,-,TRBV5-1,TRBD1
CASSRDSVGYGYTF,TGTGCCAGCAGTCGGGACAGCGTGGGCTATGGCTACACCTTC,TRBJ1-2,-,TRBV6-5,TRBD1
CASSFSGGWEQYF,TGTGCCAGCAGTTTTAGCGGGGGTTGGGAGCAGTACTTC,TRBJ2-7,-,TRBV6-5,TRBD2
CASSVDLAEVTDTQYF,TGTGCCAGCAGCGTAGATCTGGCGGAGGTCACAGATACGCAGTATTTT,TRBJ2-3,-,TRBV9,-
CAWSGLTDRGNEKLFF,TGTGCCTGGAGTGGTTTGACGGACAGGGGGAATGAAAAACTGTTTTTT,TRBJ1-4,-,TRBV30,TRBD1
CASSYSGQNTGELFF,TGTGCCAGCAGCTACTCGGGACAGAACACCGGGGAGCTGTTTTTT,TRBJ2-2,-,TRBV5-5,-
CASSVGGQGRETQYF,TGTGCCAGCAGCGTAGGGGGGCAGGGGCGAGAGACCCAGTACTTC,TRBJ2-5,-,TRBV9,-
CASSRRQGASGELFF,TGTGCCAGCAGCAGAAGACAGGGGGCCTCCGGGGAGCTGTTTTTT,TRBJ2-2,-,TRBV2,TRBD1
CASTEGGVSNQPQHF,TGTGCCAGCACCGAAGGGGGGGTTAGCAATCAGCCCCAGCATTTT,TRBJ1-5,-,TRBV6-6,-
CASSRTGDYEQYF,TGTGCCAGCAGCCGGACAGGCGATTACGAGCAGTACTTC,TRBJ2-7,once,TRBV7-6,TRBD1
CASSPRGTRQPQHF,TGTGCCAGCTCACCACGGGGTACTAGGCAGCCCCAGCATTTT,TRBJ1-5,-,TRBV18,-
CAISEREETQYF,TGTGCCATCAGTGAGCGTGAAGAGACCCAGTACTTC,TRBJ2-5,once,TRBV10-3,-
CASRDRGRGNTEAFF,TGTGCCAGCAGGGACAGGGGGAGGGGGAACACTGAAGCTTTCTTT,TRBJ1-1,few,TRBV2,TRBD1
CASSPDGPGLTGELFF,TGCGCCAGCAGTCCTGACGGCCCGGGACTTACCGGGGAGCTGTTTTTT,TRBJ2-2,once,TRBV5-1,-
CASSYSSGGAGEQFF,TGTGCCAGCAGTTACTCCAGCGGGGGGGCTGGTGAGCAGTTCTTC,TRBJ2-1,-,TRBV6-6,TRBD2
CASSRNLAGGLNTQYF,TGTGCCAGCAGCCGAAATCTAGCGGGGGGGTTAAATACGCAGTATTTT,TRBJ2-3,-,TRBV28,TRBD2
CASSRQATSGNTIYF,TGTGCCAGCAGCCGACAGGCGACCTCTGGAAACACCATATATTTT,TRBJ1-3,-,TRBV7-9,-
CASSIDLVNSGTYNEQFF,TGTGCCAGTAGTATAGATCTGGTTAACTCGGGAACCTACAATGAGCAGTTCTTC,TRBJ2-1,-,TRBV19,-
CASSLIGAGANVLTF,TGTGCCAGCAGTTTAATAGGGGCTGGGGCCAACGTCCTGACTTTC,TRBJ2-6,-,TRBV28,-
CSPGGPGETQYF,TGCAGCCCGGGGGGGCCAGGGGAGACCCAGTACTTC,TRBJ2-5,few,TRBV29-1,TRBD2
CASSYFGGLREQFF,TGTGCCAGCAGTTACTTCGGCGGGTTGAGGGAGCAGTTCTTC,TRBJ2-1,-,TRBV6-5,-
CASSLGLLAGGFNEQFF,TGCGCCAGCAGCTTGGGCCTTCTAGCGGGGGGCTTCAATGAGCAGTTCTTC,TRBJ2-1,once,TRBV5-1,TRBD2
CASSFLAGATSGGYTF,TGTGCCAGCAGTTTCCTAGCAGGGGCGACATCCGGTGGCTACACCTTC,TRBJ1-2,once,TRBV6-5,-